This T cell receptor (beta chain) was identified in a study of blood T cell repertoires in COVID-19. In the study overall: Samples of COVID-19 (acute and convalescent) were obtained from the United States, Italy and Spain. Nucleic acid was either cDNA or gDNA, and it came from T cells, B-cell-depleted T cells, or PBMCs.

Original methodology: Counts of nucleated cells, estimated from reference gene primer amplification, were obtained. The table came from immunoSEQ multiplex PCR; TCRdb's copy has only in-frame clones and leaves some out. Clone size and V and J calls were adopted from that table, with D and trimming inferred from the DNA. Here the sample spans approximately 180,000 clones, roughly 82% being singletons. Enrollees, about 18 to 90 years old, lived in 24 US areas. Sequenced material: PBMCs or T cells enriched from blood (not recorded which). This clonotype originated in a woman aged 55 to 70 with acute COVID-19.

The CDR3 loop is CASSLPIAGGRLADTQYF. CDR3 sequence (DNA): TGTGCCAGCAGCCTACCGATAGCGGGGGGGCGGTTGGCAGATACGCAGTATTTT. V gene TRBV11-2 combines with J gene TRBJ2-3, with 11 bases fitting TRBD2. Trimming cost V 5 bases and J 4 bases; bases outside gene matches: 14. The CDR3 has 18 amino acids. Germline CDR1 reads SGHAT; CDR2 reads FQNNGV.